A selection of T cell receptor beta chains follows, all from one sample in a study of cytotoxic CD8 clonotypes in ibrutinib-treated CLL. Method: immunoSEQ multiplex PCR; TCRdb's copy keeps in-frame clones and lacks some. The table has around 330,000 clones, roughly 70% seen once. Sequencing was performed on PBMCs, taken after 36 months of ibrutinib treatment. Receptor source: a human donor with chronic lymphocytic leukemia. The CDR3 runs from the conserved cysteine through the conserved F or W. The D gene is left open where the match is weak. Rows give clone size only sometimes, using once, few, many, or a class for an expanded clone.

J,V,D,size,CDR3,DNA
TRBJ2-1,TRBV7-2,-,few,CASSLGEDPQFF,TGTGCCAGCAGCTTAGGTGAGGACCCCCAGTTCTTC
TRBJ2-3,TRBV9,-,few,CASSVERTDTQYF,TGTGCCAGCAGCGTAGAGCGGACGGATACGCAGTATTTT
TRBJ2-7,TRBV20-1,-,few,CSAPLAEQYF,TGCAGTGCTCCTTTAGCGGAGCAGTACTTC
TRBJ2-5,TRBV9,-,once,CASSVAKEEGLGFSYF,TGTGCCAGCAGCGTAGCTAAGGAGGAGGGACTGGGTTTTTCGTACTTC
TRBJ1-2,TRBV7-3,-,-,CASSRAGGDYGYTF,TGTGCCAGCAGCCGAGCTGGGGGAGACTATGGCTACACCTTC
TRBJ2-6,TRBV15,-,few,CATSPPGSGANVLTF,TGTGCCACCAGCCCCCCGGGGAGTGGGGCCAACGTCCTGACTTTC
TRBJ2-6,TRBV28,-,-,CASSLAAGSGANVLTF,TGTGCCAGCAGTTTAGCCGCGGGGTCTGGGGCCAACGTCCTGACTTTC
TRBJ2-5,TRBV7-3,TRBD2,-,CASSLTSGRPQETQYF,TGTGCCAGCAGCTTGACTAGCGGGAGACCCCAAGAGACCCAGTACTTC
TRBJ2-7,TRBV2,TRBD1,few,CASREGTGTYEQYF,TGTGCCAGCAGGGAAGGGACAGGGACCTACGAGCAGTACTTC
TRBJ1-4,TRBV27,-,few,CASSRRTGINEKLFF,TGTGCCAGCAGCCGGCGGACGGGCATAAATGAAAAACTGTTTTTT
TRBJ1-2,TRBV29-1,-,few,CSVEVVARALLAF,TGCAGCGTTGAGGTAGTCGCCAGGGCTTTACTAGCCTTC
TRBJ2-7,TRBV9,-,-,CASSVGGSGTYEQYF,TGTGCCAGCAGCGTAGGTGGGAGTGGGACCTACGAGCAGTACTTC
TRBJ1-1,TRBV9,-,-,CASSVDQNTEAFF,TGTGCCAGCAGCGTAGACCAGAACACTGAAGCTTTCTTT
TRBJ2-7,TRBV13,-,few,CASSLGWRQRPAEQYF,TGTGCCAGCAGCTTAGGCTGGCGACAGAGGCCCGCCGAGCAGTACTTC
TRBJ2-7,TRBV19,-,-,CASRADYEQYF,TGTGCCAGTAGGGCCGACTACGAGCAGTACTTC
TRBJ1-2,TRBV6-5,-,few,CASSPTGNYGYTF,TGTGCCAGCAGTCCTACAGGGAACTATGGCTACACCTTC
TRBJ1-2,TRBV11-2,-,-,CASSIGVSYGYTF,TGTGCCAGCAGCATAGGGGTTAGCTATGGCTACACCTTC
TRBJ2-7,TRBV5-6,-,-,CASSLAEQYF,TGTGCCAGCAGCTTGGCCGAGCAGTACTTC
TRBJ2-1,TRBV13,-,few,CASSLGGSAEQFF,TGTGCCAGCAGCTTAGGAGGGTCGGCTGAGCAGTTCTTC
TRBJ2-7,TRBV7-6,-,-,CASSSVPYEQYF,TGTGCCAGCAGCTCCGTACCCTACGAGCAGTACTTC